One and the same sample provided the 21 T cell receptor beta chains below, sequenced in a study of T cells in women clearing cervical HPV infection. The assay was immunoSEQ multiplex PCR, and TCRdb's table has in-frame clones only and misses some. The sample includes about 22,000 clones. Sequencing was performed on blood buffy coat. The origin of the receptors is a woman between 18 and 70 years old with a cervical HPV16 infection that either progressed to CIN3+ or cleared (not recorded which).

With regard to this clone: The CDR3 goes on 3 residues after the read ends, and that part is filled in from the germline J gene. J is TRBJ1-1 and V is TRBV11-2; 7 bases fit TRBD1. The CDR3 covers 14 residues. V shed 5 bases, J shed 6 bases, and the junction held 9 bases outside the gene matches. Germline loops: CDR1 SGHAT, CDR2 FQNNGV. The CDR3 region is CASSERQGRAEAFF. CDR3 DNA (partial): TGTGCCAGCAGCGAAAGACAGGGTCGTGCTGAA.

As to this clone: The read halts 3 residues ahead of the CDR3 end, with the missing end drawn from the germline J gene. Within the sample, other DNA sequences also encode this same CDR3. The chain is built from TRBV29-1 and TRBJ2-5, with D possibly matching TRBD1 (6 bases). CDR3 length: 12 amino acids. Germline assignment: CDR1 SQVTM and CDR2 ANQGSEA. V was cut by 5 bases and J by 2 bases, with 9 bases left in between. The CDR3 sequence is CSVRTDQETQYF. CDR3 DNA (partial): TGCAGCGTTCGGACAGATCAAGAGACC.

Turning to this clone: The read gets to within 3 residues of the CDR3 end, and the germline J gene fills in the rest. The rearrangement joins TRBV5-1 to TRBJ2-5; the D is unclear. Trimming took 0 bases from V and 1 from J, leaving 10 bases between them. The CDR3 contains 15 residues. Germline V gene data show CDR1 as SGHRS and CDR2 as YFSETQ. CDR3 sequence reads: CASSLAAAAQETQYF. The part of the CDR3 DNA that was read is TGCGCCAGCAGCTTGGCGGCTGCGGCCCAAGAGACC. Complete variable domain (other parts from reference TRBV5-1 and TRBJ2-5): KAGVTQTPRYLIKTRGQQVTLSCSPISGHRSVSWYQQTPGQGLQFLFEYFSETQRNKGNFPGRFSGRQFSNSRSEMNVSTLELGDSALYLCASSLAAAAQETQYFGPGTRLLVL.

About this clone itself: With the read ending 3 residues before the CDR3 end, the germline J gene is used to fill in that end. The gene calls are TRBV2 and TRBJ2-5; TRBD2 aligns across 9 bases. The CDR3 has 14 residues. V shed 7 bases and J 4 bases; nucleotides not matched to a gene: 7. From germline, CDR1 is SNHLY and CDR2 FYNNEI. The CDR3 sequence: CASNTAGGGETQYF. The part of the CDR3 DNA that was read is TGTGCCAGCAATACAGCGGGGGGAGGAGAGACC. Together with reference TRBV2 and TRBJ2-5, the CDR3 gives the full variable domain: EPEVTQTPSHQVTQMGQEVILRCVPISNHLYFYWYRQILGQKVEFLVSFYNNEISEKSEIFDDQFSVERPDGSNFTLKIRSTKLEDSAMYFCASNTAGGGETQYFGPGTRLLVL.

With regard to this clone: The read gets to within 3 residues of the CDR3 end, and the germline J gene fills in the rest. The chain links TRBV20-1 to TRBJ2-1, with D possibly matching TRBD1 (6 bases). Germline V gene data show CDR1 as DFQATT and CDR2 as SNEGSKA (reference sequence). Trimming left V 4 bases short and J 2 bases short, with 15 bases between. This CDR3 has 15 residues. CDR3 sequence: CSATPGQTPYNEQFF. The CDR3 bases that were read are TGCAGTGCTACCCCAGGACAGACTCCCTACAATGAG.

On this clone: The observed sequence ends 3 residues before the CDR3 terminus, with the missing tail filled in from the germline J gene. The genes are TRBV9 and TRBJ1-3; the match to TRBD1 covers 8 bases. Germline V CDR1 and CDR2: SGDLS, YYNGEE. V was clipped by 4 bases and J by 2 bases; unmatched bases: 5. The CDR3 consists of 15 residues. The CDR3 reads CASSITGGPGNTIYF. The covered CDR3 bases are TGTGCCAGCAGCATAACAGGGGGACCTGGAAACACC.

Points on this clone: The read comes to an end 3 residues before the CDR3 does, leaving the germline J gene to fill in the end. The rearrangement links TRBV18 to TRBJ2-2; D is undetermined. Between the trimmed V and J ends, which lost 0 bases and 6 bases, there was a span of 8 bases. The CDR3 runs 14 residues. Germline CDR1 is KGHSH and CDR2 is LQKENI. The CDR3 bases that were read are TGTGCCAGCTCACCACCCTCAAGGGCCGGGGAG. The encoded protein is CASSPPSRAGE. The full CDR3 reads CASSPPSRAGELFF.

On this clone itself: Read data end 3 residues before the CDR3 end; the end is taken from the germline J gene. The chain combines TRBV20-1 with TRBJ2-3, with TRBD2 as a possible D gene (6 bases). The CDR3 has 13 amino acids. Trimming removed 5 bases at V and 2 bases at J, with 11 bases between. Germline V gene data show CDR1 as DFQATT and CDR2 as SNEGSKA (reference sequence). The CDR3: CSASGGVTDTQYF. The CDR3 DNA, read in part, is TGCAGTGCTTCCGGGGGAGTCACAGATACG.

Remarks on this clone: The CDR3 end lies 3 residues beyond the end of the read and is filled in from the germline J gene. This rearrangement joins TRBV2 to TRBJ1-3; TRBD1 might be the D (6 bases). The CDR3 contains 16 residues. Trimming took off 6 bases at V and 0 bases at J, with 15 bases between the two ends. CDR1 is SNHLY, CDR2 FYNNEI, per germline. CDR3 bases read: TGTGCCAGCAGCGTAGAGGGGGTTAGCTCTGGAAACACC. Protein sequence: CASSVEGVSSGNT. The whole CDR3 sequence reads CASSVEGVSSGNTIYF.

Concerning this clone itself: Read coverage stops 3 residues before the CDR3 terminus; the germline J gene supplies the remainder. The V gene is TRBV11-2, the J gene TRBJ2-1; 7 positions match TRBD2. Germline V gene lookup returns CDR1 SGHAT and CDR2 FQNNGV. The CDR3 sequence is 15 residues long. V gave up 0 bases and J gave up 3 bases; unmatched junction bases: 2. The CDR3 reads CASSLDPGGYNEQFF. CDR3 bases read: TGTGCCAGCAGCTTAGACCCGGGGGGCTACAATGAG. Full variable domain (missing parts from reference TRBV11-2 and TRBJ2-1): EAGVAQSPRYKIIEKRQSVAFWCNPISGHATLYWYQQILGQGPKLLIQFQNNGVVDDSQLPKDRFSAERLKGVDSTLKIQPAKLEDSAVYLCASSLDPGGYNEQFFGPGTRLTVL.

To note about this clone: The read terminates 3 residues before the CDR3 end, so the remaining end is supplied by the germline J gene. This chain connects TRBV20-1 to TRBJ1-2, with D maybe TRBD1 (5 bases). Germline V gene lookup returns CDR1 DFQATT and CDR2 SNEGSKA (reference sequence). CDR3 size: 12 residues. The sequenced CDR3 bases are TGCAGTGGCGATGACCAGGGCGCGGGC. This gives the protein CSGDDQGAG. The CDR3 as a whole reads CSGDDQGAGYTF.

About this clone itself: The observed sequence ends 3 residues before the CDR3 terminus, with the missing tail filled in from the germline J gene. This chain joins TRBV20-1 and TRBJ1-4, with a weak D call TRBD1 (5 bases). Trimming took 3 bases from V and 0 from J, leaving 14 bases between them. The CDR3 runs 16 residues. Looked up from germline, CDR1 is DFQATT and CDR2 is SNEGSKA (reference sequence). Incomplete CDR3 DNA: TGCAGTGCTAGTACAGGCCCCTTTGCAACTAATGAAAAA. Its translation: CSASTGPFATNEK. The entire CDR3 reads CSASTGPFATNEKLFF.

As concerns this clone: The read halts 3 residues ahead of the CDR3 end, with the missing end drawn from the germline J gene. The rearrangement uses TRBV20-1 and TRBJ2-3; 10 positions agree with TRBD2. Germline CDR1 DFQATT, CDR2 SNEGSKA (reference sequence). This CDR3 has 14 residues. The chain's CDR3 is CSARDFLAGVTQYF. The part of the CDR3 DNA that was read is TGCAGTGCTAGAGATTTCCTAGCGGGAGTCACG.

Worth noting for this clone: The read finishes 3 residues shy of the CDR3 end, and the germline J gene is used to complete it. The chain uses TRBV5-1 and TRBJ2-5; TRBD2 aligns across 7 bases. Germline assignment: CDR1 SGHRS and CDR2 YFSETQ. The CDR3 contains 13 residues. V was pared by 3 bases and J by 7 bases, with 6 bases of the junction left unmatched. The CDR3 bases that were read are TGCGCCAGCAGCTCAGGACTAGTTGGGACC. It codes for CASSSGLVGT. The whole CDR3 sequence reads CASSSGLVGTQYF.

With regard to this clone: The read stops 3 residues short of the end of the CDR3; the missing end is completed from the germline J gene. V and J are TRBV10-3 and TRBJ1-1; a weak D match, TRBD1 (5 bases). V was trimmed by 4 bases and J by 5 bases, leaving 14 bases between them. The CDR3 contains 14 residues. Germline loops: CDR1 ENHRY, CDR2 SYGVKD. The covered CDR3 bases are TGTGCCATCAGTGGGAGCTTCGAGGGGACTGAA. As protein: CAISGSFEGTE. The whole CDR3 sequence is CAISGSFEGTEAFF.

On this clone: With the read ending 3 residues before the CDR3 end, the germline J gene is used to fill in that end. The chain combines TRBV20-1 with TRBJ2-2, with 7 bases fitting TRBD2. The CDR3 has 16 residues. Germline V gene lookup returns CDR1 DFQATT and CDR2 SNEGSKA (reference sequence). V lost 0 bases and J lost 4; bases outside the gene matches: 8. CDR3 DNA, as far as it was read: TGCAGTGCTAGAGATCCGGGGGGAAAGGGCACCGGGGAG. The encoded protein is CSARDPGGKGTGE. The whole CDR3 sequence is CSARDPGGKGTGELFF.

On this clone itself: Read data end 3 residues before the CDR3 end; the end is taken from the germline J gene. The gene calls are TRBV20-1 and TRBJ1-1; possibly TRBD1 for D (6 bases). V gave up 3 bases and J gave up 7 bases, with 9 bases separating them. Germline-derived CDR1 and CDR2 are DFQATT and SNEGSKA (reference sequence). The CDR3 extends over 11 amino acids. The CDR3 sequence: CSARGDNEAFF. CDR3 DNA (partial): TGCAGTGCTAGGGGGGACAATGAA.

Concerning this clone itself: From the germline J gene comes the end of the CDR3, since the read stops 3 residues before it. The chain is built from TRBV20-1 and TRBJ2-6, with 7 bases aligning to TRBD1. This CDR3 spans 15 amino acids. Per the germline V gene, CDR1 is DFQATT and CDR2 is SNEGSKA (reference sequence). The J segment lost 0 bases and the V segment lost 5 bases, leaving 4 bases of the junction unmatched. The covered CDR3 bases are TGCAGTGCTGCCCCAGGGGGCTCTGGGGCCAACGTC. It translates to CSAAPGGSGANV. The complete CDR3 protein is CSAAPGGSGANVLTF.

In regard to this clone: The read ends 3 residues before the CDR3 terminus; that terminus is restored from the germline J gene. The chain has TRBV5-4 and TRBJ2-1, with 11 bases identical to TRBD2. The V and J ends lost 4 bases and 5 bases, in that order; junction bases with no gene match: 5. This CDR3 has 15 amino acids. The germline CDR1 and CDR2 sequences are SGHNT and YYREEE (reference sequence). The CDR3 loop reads CASSQRLAGNNEQFF. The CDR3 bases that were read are TGTGCCAGCAGCCAACGACTAGCGGGAAACAATGAG.

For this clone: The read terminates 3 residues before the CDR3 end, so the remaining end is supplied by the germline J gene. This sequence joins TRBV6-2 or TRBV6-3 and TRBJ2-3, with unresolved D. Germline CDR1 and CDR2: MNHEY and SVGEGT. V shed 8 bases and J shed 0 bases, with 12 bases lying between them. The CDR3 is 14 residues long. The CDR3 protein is CASVRAISTDTQYF. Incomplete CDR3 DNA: TGTGCCAGCGTAAGGGCTATTAGCACAGATACG.

Partial CDR3 DNA: TGCAGTGCTAGAGATCAGCGGGCCGGAGACATTTATGGC. Its protein is CSARDQRAGDIYG. The whole CDR3 sequence is CSARDQRAGDIYGYTF. The chain combines TRBV20-1 with TRBJ1-2; D call uncertain. Read sequence stops 3 residues before the CDR3 end, and the germline J gene provides the missing end. Germline lookup yields CDR1 DFQATT and CDR2 SNEGSKA (reference sequence). CDR3 length: 16 amino acids. V lost 0 bases to trimming and J lost 5 bases, with 19 bases between them.